The 2 T cell receptor beta chains below all came from one sample that was sequenced in a study of control samples from healthy donors and cancer patients. TCRdb's table, derived via immunoSEQ multiplex PCR, lists solely in-frame clones and lacks some. This sample has about 160,000 clones, with around 94% found just once. Sequencing input: PBMCs. These receptors all stem from a man aged 55 to 70 with colorectal cancer.

This CDR3 is CASSQKPGQGDYSNQPQHF. Written as DNA, the CDR3 is TGCGCCAGCAGTCAAAAACCGGGACAGGGCGATTATAGCAATCAGCCCCAGCATTTT. The gene calls are TRBV23-1 and TRBJ1-5; 9 bases agree with TRBD1. TRBV23-1 counts as an open reading frame of uncertain function. J gave up 0 bases and V 2 bases, and 11 bases lay outside the gene matches. The CDR3 loop spans 19 amino acids.

For the CDR3, the DNA is TGTGCCAGCAGCTTACTAGGGGGGAATCCTAATGAAAAACTGTTTTTT. Translated, it gives CASSLLGGNPNEKLFF. This chain connects TRBV5-6 to TRBJ1-4, with a tentative D call TRBD1 (6 bases). V shed 2 bases and J shed 3 bases, with 14 bases lying between them. The CDR3 extends over 16 amino acids. In germline, CDR1 is SGHDT, CDR2 YYEEEE.